The rows below give T cell receptor beta chains drawn from one sample of a study of blood T cells in healthy people across ages. TCRdb re-derived calls from the 5' RACE reads in MiXCR, one entry per CDR3 protein. The sample includes some 750,000 distinct CDR3 sequences, 20% to 25% seen only once; the top ten take around 22%. The sequenced sample consisted of blood. The receptors shown here come from a man in his 70s in good health. The CDR3 runs from the conserved cysteine through the conserved F or W. A D gene is named only where the DNA matches it firmly. The size entry is marked missing in some rows and otherwise reads once, few, many or a size class.

abundance	j_gene	d_gene	v_gene	CDR3nt	CDR3aa
few	TRBJ2-1	NA	TRBV3-1	TGTGCCAGCAGCCAAGATGGGGGGGCCCACAATGAGCAGTTCTTC	CASSQDGGAHNEQFF
few	TRBJ1-2	NA	TRBV2	TGTGCCAGCAGTGAAGTTTTTTCAGCTAACTATGGCTACACCTTC	CASSEVFSANYGYTF
once	TRBJ1-2	NA	TRBV6-1	TGTGCCAGCAGTGAAAGGGTCGGCTACACCTTC	CASSERVGYTF
many	TRBJ2-3	NA	TRBV5-6	TGTGCCAGCAGCCCGGGACCAAACACAGATACGCAGTATTTT	CASSPGPNTDTQYF
NA	TRBJ1-1	NA	TRBV12-3/TRBV12-4	TGTGCCAGCAGTAAGGGACTAACGAACACTGAAGCTTTCTTT	CASSKGLTNTEAFF
few	TRBJ2-5	TRBD1	TRBV7-2	TGTGCCAGCAGCTGGACAGGGGGAACGTACCAAGAGACCCAGTACTTC	CASSWTGGTYQETQYF
NA	TRBJ2-1	TRBD1	TRBV18	TGTGCCAGCTCACCAAGGACAGGGCAATTGGTCAATGAGCAGTTCTTC	CASSPRTGQLVNEQFF
NA	TRBJ2-2	NA	TRBV24-1	TGTGCCACCAGTGATGAATGGGGGCCCGGGGAGCTGTTTTTT	CATSDEWGPGELFF
NA	TRBJ2-1	NA	TRBV6-1	TGTGCCAGCAGTGAAGTCTGGGGCACCTACAATGAGCAGTTCTTC	CASSEVWGTYNEQFF
NA	TRBJ2-3	TRBD2	TRBV20-1	TGCAGTGCTAGAGATTGGCGGGAGGAAGGTTACACAGATACGCAGTATTTT	CSARDWREEGYTDTQYF
NA	TRBJ1-2	TRBD1	TRBV12-3/TRBV12-4	TGTGCCAGCAGTAAACGAGGGGGCCCTACTAACTATGGCTACACCTTC	CASSKRGGPTNYGYTF
NA	TRBJ1-5	TRBD1	TRBV20-1	TGCAGTGCCACCGATGGGACAGGGGGCGGGCAGCCCCAGCATTTT	CSATDGTGGGQPQHF
NA	TRBJ1-6	TRBD1	TRBV11-2	TGTGCCAGCAGCCCAGGGTTCGCAGGGGGTTATTCACCCCTCCACTTT	CASSPGFAGGYSPLHF
NA	TRBJ2-5	NA	TRBV2	TGTGCCAGCAGTGGCCCCTTGCGGGAGACCCAGTACTTC	CASSGPLRETQYF
few	TRBJ2-3	TRBD2	TRBV18	TGTGCCAGCTCACCACCAACTAGCGGCGATACGCAGTATTTT	CASSPPTSGDTQYF
NA	TRBJ2-1	NA	TRBV5-1	TGCGCCAGCAGCTCGGGGAGGACAGGTGAATACAATGAGCAGTTCTTC	CASSSGRTGEYNEQFF
NA	TRBJ2-5	NA	TRBV27	TGTGCCAGCAGTTTATCCGCTCGAGGGACCCAGTACTTC	CASSLSARGTQYF
NA	TRBJ1-2	NA	TRBV5-1	TGCGCCAGCAGCTTGTATAGCGGGGGGGCTACGGATGGCTACACCTTC	CASSLYSGGATDGYTF
few	TRBJ1-1	NA	TRBV5-1	TGCGCCAGCAGCTTGGGGGGACTTCCGAACACTGAAGCTTTCTTT	CASSLGGLPNTEAFF
NA	TRBJ1-2	NA	TRBV7-9	TGTGCCAGCAGCTTGCCGGGACCGCATTATGGCTACACCTTC	CASSLPGPHYGYTF
NA	TRBJ2-1	TRBD2	TRBV7-2	TGTGCCAGCAGCTTGACTAGCGCCTCCTACAATGAGCAGTTCTTC	CASSLTSASYNEQFF
few	TRBJ2-1	NA	TRBV7-2	TGTGCCAGCAGCTTATACCGGTCCCAAGGCGATGAGCAGTTCTTC	CASSLYRSQGDEQFF
few	TRBJ1-1	NA	TRBV6-1	TGTGCCAGCAGTGAGAGGAGGAACACTGAAGCTTTCTTT	CASSERRNTEAFF